This T cell receptor (beta chain) was sequenced in a study of control samples from healthy donors and cancer patients. The repertoire was sequenced with immunoSEQ multiplex PCR; TCRdb's copy has only in-frame clones and lacks some. The data contain roughly 120,000 clones, more than 80% of them singletons. This clone was counted once. The germline gives CDR1 MNHNS, CDR2 SASEGT. The V gene lost 2 bases and the J gene lost 14 bases, with 18 bases spanning the gap. The CDR3 has 13 residues. The sequenced material came from PBMCs. The chain has TRBV6-1 and TRBJ1-2; D gene ambiguous. This sequence was found in a woman aged 45 to 65 with colorectal cancer. CDR3 in DNA: TGTGCCAGCAGTGAACGATCCGGTCTCGTGTGTACCTTC. Translated, it gives CASSERSGLVCTF.